Following are 22 T cell receptor beta chains from one sample sequenced in a study of T cells in Graves' hyperthyroidism and ophthalmopathy. It was RNA transcripts that yielded the amplified TCR beta CDR3 regions. The TCR CDR3 first-round RT-PCR relied on the HTBI primer set. Each CDR3 protein is one row after TCRdb ran MiXCR on the multiplex PCR reads. The sample has a few hundred thousand distinct CDR3 sequences; under 60% are singletons. Sequencing input: peripheral blood or thyroid tissue (not recorded which). Every receptor here comes from a woman between 18 and 30 years old with Graves' hyperthyroidism.

The chain carries TRBV3-1 and TRBJ2-5, with TRBD1 matching over 9 bases. V gave up 4 bases and J gave up 4 bases; unmatched junction bases: 7. The germline V gene has CDR1 LGHDT and CDR2 YNNKEL (reference sequence). The CDR3 sequence is 15 residues long. This chain's CDR3 is CASSPPRQGGETQYF. The CDR3 DNA sequence: TGTGCCAGCAGCCCGCCCCGACAGGGGGGAGAGACCCAGTACTTC.

A remark on this clonotype: As the CDR3 is not closed by the conserved phenylalanine or tryptophan, this likely results from a read error. This CDR3 reads CASSPDTGEQYL. The CDR3 coding sequence is TGTGCTAGCAGCCCTGACACCGGGGAGCAGTACCTC. This chain joins TRBV7-3 and TRBJ2-7; no reliable D call. This CDR3 has 12 residues. In germline, CDR1 is SGHTA, CDR2 FQGTGA.

In its sample, this clonotype was seen a few times. The CDR3, as DNA: TGTGCCATAGCGGGAGGGCCCCAGCATTTT. Amino acids: CAIAGGPQHF. This chain joins TRBV12-3 or TRBV12-4 and TRBJ1-5, with unresolved D. The CDR3 spans 10 residues. The V end was cut by 10 bases, the J end by 9 bases, with 10 bases between.

V usage is TRBV6-2 or TRBV6-3 and J usage is TRBJ2-2, with D possibly TRBD2 on 5 matching bases. Germline V gene data show CDR1 as MNHEY and CDR2 as SVGEGT. The CDR3 consists of 17 residues. Trimming took 2 bases from V and 7 from J, leaving 20 bases between them. In DNA, the CDR3 is TGTGCCAGCAGTTACAAAGGGTCTAACGGGAAGAACGGGGAGCTGTTTTTT. This translates into CASSYKGSNGKNGELFF.

Only a few counts were recorded for this clonotype. A much larger clone differs by one base, so this may be a read error. The chain combines TRBV10-3 with TRBJ2-5; the match to TRBD1 covers 11 bases. The junction had 4 bases not matched to a gene; V was cut back by 3 bases and J by 4 bases. Germline CDR1 reads ENHRY; CDR2 reads SYGVKD. This CDR3 has 15 amino acids. CDR3 residues: CAISDGQGARETQYF. The CDR3 coding sequence is TGTGCCATCAGTGACGGACAGGGGGCGAGAGAGACCCAGTACTTC.

This clonotype has a count of ten or more. The V and J genes are TRBV10-3 and TRBJ1-3; D is ambiguous. Germline loops: CDR1 ENHRY, CDR2 SYGVKD. The V end lost 6 bases, the J end lost 0 bases, and 12 bases lay between the germline ends. The CDR3 extends over 15 amino acids. The CDR3 loop is CAISREGGSGNTIYF. CDR3 coding DNA: TGTGCCATCAGCCGGGAGGGCGGCTCTGGAAACACCATATATTTT.

The genes are TRBV7-9 and TRBJ2-5; D is ambiguous. Looked up from germline, CDR1 is SEHNR and CDR2 is FQNEAQ (reference sequence). This CDR3 is built from 15 residues. The ends were cut back, 5 bases at V and 1 base at J, with 14 bases in the middle. CDR3 DNA: TGTGCCAGCAGCCGGCTCACGGGCGTCCAAGAGACCCAGTACTTC. It encodes CASSRLTGVQETQYF.

This rearrangement joins TRBV15 to TRBJ2-7, with 8 bases that match TRBD2. The V and J ends lost 3 bases and 2 bases, in that order; junction bases with no gene match: 15. This CDR3 is 18 amino acids long. Looked up from germline, CDR1 is LNHNV and CDR2 is YYDKDF (reference sequence). The CDR3 loop is CATSSAQGSETSAYEQYF. Written as DNA, the CDR3 is TGTGCCACCAGCAGTGCTCAGGGGTCCGAGACTAGCGCCTACGAGCAGTACTTC.

The J gene is TRBJ1-2, the V gene TRBV29-1, with 8 bases identical to TRBD1. CDR1 is SQVTM, CDR2 ANQGSEA, per germline. The CDR3 sequence is 14 residues long. V was pared by 6 bases and J by 4 bases, with 10 bases of the junction left unmatched. In nucleotides, the CDR3 is TGCAGCGTGGCAGGACAGGGAGGAAGCTATGGCTACACCTTC. Residues: CSVAGQGGSYGYTF.

This clonotype occurred many times. The rearrangement uses TRBV6-1 and TRBJ2-7; 11 bases map to TRBD2. CDR3 length equals 14 residues. The V gene end was trimmed by 5 bases and the J gene end by 5 bases; junction bases not matched to a gene: 5. Germline CDR1 and CDR2: MNHNS and SASEGT. For the CDR3, the DNA is TGTGCCAGCAGTCGACTAGCGGGAATTAACGAGCAGTACTTC. This codes for CASSRLAGINEQYF.

The genes are TRBV10-3 and TRBJ2-7, with D unclear. CDR1 and CDR2 (germline): ENHRY, SYGVKD. This CDR3 is built from 16 residues. The V end was cut by 0 bases, the J end by 7 bases, with 19 bases between. The CDR3 DNA follows: TGTGCCATCAGTGAGTCGATCAACCGGAGTGTGCATGAGCAGTACTTC. It encodes CAISESINRSVHEQYF.

Of note for this clonotype: The germline gene is not matched at one end of the junction; a read error may be the cause. This rearrangement joins TRBV20-1 to TRBJ2-7, with 8 bases lining up with TRBD2. Germline V gene data show CDR1 as DFQATT and CDR2 as SNEGSKA (reference sequence). The length of the CDR3 is 13 residues. The CDR3 reads CSSSGPTSYEQYF. DNA of the CDR3: TGCAGTTCTAGCGGGCCTACCTCCTACGAGCAGTACTTC.

This clonotype occurred many times. This chain joins TRBV19 and TRBJ2-5; 8 bases are a match to TRBD2. The V gene's germline CDR1 is LNHDA and CDR2 SQIVND (reference sequence). The length of the CDR3 is 14 residues. The CDR3 loop reads CASSRAGESKTQYF. The DNA of the CDR3 is TGTGCTTCCTCCAGAGCGGGAGAGTCGAAGACCCAGTACTTC. The entire variable domain, with the rest obtained from reference TRBV19 and TRBJ2-5, is as follows: DGGITQSPKYLFRKEGQNVTLSCEQNLNHDAMYWYRQDPGQGLRLIYYSQIVNDFQKGDIAEGYSVSREKKESFPLTVTSAQKNPTAFYLCASSRAGESKTQYFGPGTRLLVL.

This chain joins TRBV12-3 or TRBV12-4 and TRBJ2-7, with 10 bases identical to TRBD2. The CDR3 is 13 amino acids. V shed 5 bases, J shed 5 bases, and the junction held 3 bases outside the gene matches. The CDR3 protein is CASSPSGSNEQYF. CDR3 nucleotides: TGTGCCAGCAGTCCTAGCGGGAGTAACGAGCAGTACTTC.

This chain uses TRBV10-3 with TRBJ1-5, with D tentatively TRBD1 (6 bases). V was pared by 11 bases and J by 3 bases, with 11 bases between. The CDR3 sequence is 12 residues long. Germline-derived CDR1 and CDR2 are ENHRY and SYGVKD. The CDR3 DNA sequence: TGTGCCGTACGGGGGCCCAATCAGCCCCAGCATTTT. Translation: CAVRGPNQPQHF.

This clonotype was found many times. The rearrangement links TRBV5-1 to TRBJ2-6; 8 nucleotides align to TRBD1. This CDR3 is built from 16 residues. Germline V gene sequence: CDR1 SGHRS, CDR2 YFSETQ. V lost 3 bases and J lost 2; bases outside the gene matches: 4. The CDR3 reads CASSSGQGAGANVLTF. CDR3 sequence (DNA): TGCGCCAGCAGCTCCGGACAGGGAGCTGGGGCCAACGTCCTGACTTTC.

The chain links TRBV29-1 to TRBJ2-5; possible D gene TRBD2, 6 bases. The germline gives CDR1 SQVTM, CDR2 ANQGSEA. V was clipped by 4 bases and J by 1 base, with 13 bases between them. The CDR3 extends over 14 amino acids. The CDR3 loop is CSVGASDSQETQYF. The CDR3, as DNA: TGCAGCGTTGGAGCTAGCGACTCCCAAGAGACCCAGTACTTC.

V and J are TRBV20-1 and TRBJ2-3, with 11 positions matching TRBD2. This CDR3 contains 16 residues. Trimming took 6 bases from V and 2 from J; bases not matched to a gene: 10. Germline V gives CDR1 DFQATT, CDR2 SNEGSKA (reference sequence). The CDR3 nucleotides are TGCAGTGCCCCGCCCCCGGGACTAGCGGCCACAGATACGCAGTATTTT. Its protein product is CSAPPPGLAATDTQYF.

This clonotype has at least ten counts. One end of the junction is discordant with germline, which a read error may explain. V usage is TRBV19 and J usage is TRBJ1-1; 7 nucleotides align to TRBD1. This CDR3 has 13 amino acids. Germline V gives CDR1 LNHDA, CDR2 SQIVND (reference sequence). The CDR3 sequence: CASSRQGNTEAFF. The DNA of the CDR3 is TGTGCCAGCAGTAGACAGGGTAACACTGAAGCTTTCTTT.

V is TRBV29-1 and J is TRBJ2-5; 9 positions match TRBD2. Trimming cost V 8 bases and J 5 bases; bases outside gene matches: 6. The CDR3 extends over 12 amino acids. In germline, CDR1 is SQVTM, CDR2 ANQGSEA. The CDR3 DNA follows: TGCAGCTTAGTGGCGGGAGGGGAGACCCAGTACTTC. Amino acid sequence: CSLVAGGETQYF.

Of note for this clonotype: This may be a read error, as it is one base from a much larger clone. The chain links TRBV7-9 to TRBJ1-1; 7 nucleotides line up with TRBD1. Germline V gene sequence: CDR1 SEHNR, CDR2 FQNEAQ (reference sequence). The CDR3 length is 14 residues. J was trimmed by 4 bases and V by 8 bases; bases with no gene match: 10. CDR3 sequence (DNA): TGTGCCAGCGGTGGAGGGGCAGGGGGCACTGAAGCTTTCTTT. This gives the protein CASGGGAGGTEAFF.

This clonotype was found many times. The J gene is TRBJ2-2, the V gene TRBV7-9; D unclear. The CDR3 runs to 16 residues. The V end lost 4 bases, the J end lost 4 bases, and 16 bases lay between the germline ends. Germline CDR1 SEHNR, CDR2 FQNEAQ (reference sequence). The CDR3 region is CASSSSVATFTGELFF. As DNA, the CDR3 is TGTGCCAGCAGCTCATCAGTGGCTACTTTCACCGGGGAGCTGTTTTTT.